Given below is one TCR beta chain in context. Its target antigen remains unknown. The record originates from a study of T cells expressing NK-cell markers (dated by TCRdb to the early 2020s). In the study overall: About 8 donors provided sorted CD3+CD56+NKG2C+, CD3+CD56+NKG2C- and CD3+CD56-NKG2C+ T-cell subsets, whose TCR beta-chain repertoires were profiled. Illumina HiSeq 2000/2500, MiSeq or NextSeq was used to sequence libraries as 2 x 150 bp reads. The eight sequenced donors were randomly selected healthy volunteers, three men and five women. Among the eight sequenced donors, seven were HCMV-seropositive and one was HCMV-seronegative. Points the paper makes about the study in general: In over 5 donors, the dominant CD3+CD56+NKG2C+ clonotypes were among the top 10 CD8+ clonotypes and accounted for roughly 1.0-7.5% of CD8+ T cells. Those dominant clonotypes were again the most abundant among CD3+CD56-NKG2C+ cells in several donors, at about 28.3-60.1%. Whether the expanded NKG2C-expressing T cell clones were specific for HCMV antigens was left unclear.

CDR1 and CDR2, per the germline V gene, are SGDLS and YYNGEE. Including cysteine and phenylalanine, the CDR3 has 14 amino acids. Only the protein is on record. HCMV serostatus was determined by detecting HCMV-specific IgG in serum with a commercial ELISA kit. Ficoll density gradient centrifugation was used to isolate peripheral blood mononuclear cells from blood. For sequencing, an Illumina HiSeq 2000 was employed. TCR beta cDNA libraries were prepared using 5'RACE template switching, which introduced a universal primer site and unique molecular identifiers. Synthesis of cDNA was primed from the TCR beta constant segment and was followed by two consecutive PCR amplification steps. The paper's processing steps were these. MIGEC was used to demultiplex reads and group the reads by UMI, and MiTCR was used to assemble and quantify clonotypes. Only TCR cDNA sequences supported by at least two reads were kept to exclude erroneous sequences. The tcR package was used for downstream repertoire analysis, with clonotypes matched between fractions based on CDR3 nucleotide sequence plus V segment. VDJmatch was used to annotate antigen specificity against VDJdb, with one amino acid substitution in CDR3 allowed. TCRdb reprocessed the reads, reporting each CDR3 protein sequence once and no DNA. The V and J calls and clone size come from TCRdb's table, not from the authors' own analysis. The sample table holds about 190,000 distinct CDR3 sequences. The top ten hold roughly a fifth of the sample.

This TCR was sampled from a man between 18 and 69 years old in good health. Sequencing was carried out using blood T cells: a sorted CD56 or NKG2C T cell subset, CD4+ or CD8+ T cells, or bulk PBMC T cells (not recorded which). The V and J segments used are TRBV9 and TRBJ2-7; TCRdb indicates TRBD1, and absent DNA this call remains unverified. This receptor carries the CDR3 CASSLGDTSYEQYF.